The entry below gives a single T cell receptor (beta chain) sequence along with its context. Authors' analysis steps: Reference gene primers were amplified, and this amplification served to estimate nucleated cell counts. The protocol was immunoSEQ multiplex PCR, while the TCRdb copy is restricted to in-frame clones and leaves out a portion. Clone size and the V and J calls come from that table; the DNA yielded D and trimming. The sample contains about 41,000 clones, around 83% of which appear only once. The data originate from a study of blood T cell repertoires in COVID-19. Study as a whole: Acute-phase and convalescent COVID-19 samples originated in the United States, Italy and Spain. In each case, the material was cDNA or gDNA derived from T cells, B-cell-depleted T cells, or PBMCs.

This CDR3 has 16 residues. Germline V CDR1 and CDR2: SGHTA, FQGNSA. The V end was cut by 5 bases, the J end by 0 bases, with 16 bases between. This clonotype was sampled from a woman of 80 years or more with active or convalescent COVID-19. Material for sequencing was peripheral blood. J is TRBJ1-2 and V is TRBV7-2, with no clear D. The CDR3, as DNA: TGTGCCAGCAGCCGGGTGGTGGCAGTCACTAACTATGGCTACACCTTC. This encodes CASSRVVAVTNYGYTF.